The source of this T cell receptor beta chain is a study of control samples from healthy donors and cancer patients. Produced via immunoSEQ multiplex PCR; TCRdb's table is partial and in-frame only. The sample gives around 180,000 clones, 85% to 90% of which show up once; roughly 5.3% is in the top ten. Per germline, CDR1 SEHNR and CDR2 FQNEAQ (reference sequence). The CDR3 covers 15 residues. The ends were cut back, 3 bases at V and 4 bases at J, with 15 bases in the middle. This receptor was obtained from a woman aged 30 to 39 in good health. The source material was blood. V is TRBV7-9 and J is TRBJ1-2; no clear D gene. CDR3 sequence reads: CASSFSRNIIYGYTF. DNA for the CDR3: TGTGCCAGCAGCTTCTCACGGAATATAATCTATGGCTACACCTTC.